The text below deals with one T cell receptor (beta chain). Assay used: immunoSEQ multiplex PCR; TCRdb lists only in-frame clones, some missing. The data contain 130,000 or so clones, 65% to 85% of them singletons. The data are from a study of blood T cell repertoires in COVID-19. Trimming stripped 6 bases from V and 5 bases from J, with 17 bases between. Per germline, CDR1 KGHSH and CDR2 LQKENI. The CDR3 contains 14 residues. The receptor comes from a woman at least 80 years old with acute or convalescent COVID-19. Sequenced: peripheral blood. The rearrangement uses TRBV18 and TRBJ2-7, with a weak D call TRBD1 (6 bases). The CDR3 DNA is TGTGCCAGCTCCTCGGACGCAGGGGATGACGAGCAGTACTTC. Translation: CASSSDAGDDEQYF.